The source of this T cell receptor (beta chain) is a study of response to subunit inactivated influenza vaccine. From the RT-PCR reads, TCRdb called clonotypes with MiXCR, one entry per CDR3 protein. The table includes around 600,000 distinct CDR3 sequences, around 11% detected once. This CDR3 spans 15 amino acids. Germline values: CDR1 LNHNV, CDR2 YYDKDF (reference sequence). V lost 0 bases and J lost 0, with 7 bases in between. This clonotype was found a few times. The same sample was also used in a study of T cells expressing NK-cell markers. That report notes: For TCR beta, cDNA was produced by 5'RACE template switching with UMIs.

J is TRBJ2-3 and V is TRBV15; D ambiguous. The sample consisted of PBMCs from blood, taken on the day of vaccination. This sequence was found in a man over 45 who received an inactivated influenza vaccine. The CDR3 reads CATSREKLSTDTQYF. In nucleotides, the CDR3 is TGTGCCACCAGCAGAGAAAAGCTTAGCACAGATACGCAGTATTTT.